These T cell receptor beta chains were read from a single sample in a study of OX40 agonist ivuxolimab in advanced cancers. The repertoire was sequenced with immunoSEQ multiplex PCR; TCRdb's copy has only in-frame clones and lacks some. In the table there are around 21,000 clones, roughly 80% of which are singletons. Sequenced material: CD4+ or CD8+ T cells sorted from blood, taken in a trial of the OX40 agonist ivuxolimab. The receptor source for this set is an adult with an advanced solid tumor such as melanoma, head and neck, liver or kidney cancer. Both conserved end residues are part of each CDR3. The D gene is left open where the match is weak. Some rows have no size entry. The others give once, few or many, or a class for an expanded clone.

size: -; V: TRBV4-1; J: TRBJ2-7; D: -; CDR3: CASSQDSGYEQYF; DNA: TGCGCCAGCAGCCAAGATAGCGGCTACGAGCAGTACTTC
size: medium-sized; V: TRBV13; J: TRBJ1-3; D: TRBD1; CDR3: CASSGHRGSGNTIYF; DNA: TGTGCCAGCAGCGGTCACAGGGGCTCTGGAAACACCATATATTTT
size: -; V: TRBV28; J: TRBJ2-3; D: -; CDR3: CASSGTADTQYF; DNA: TGTGCCAGCAGTGGGACTGCAGATACGCAGTATTTT
size: -; V: TRBV7-6; J: TRBJ2-6; D: -; CDR3: CASSADPSQSRANVLTF; DNA: TGTGCCAGCAGCGCAGATCCCTCACAAAGTCGGGCCAACGTCCTGACTTTC
size: -; V: TRBV6-5; J: TRBJ1-5; D: -; CDR3: CASSYSSYSNQPQHF; DNA: TGTGCCAGCAGTTACTCGAGCTATAGCAATCAGCCCCAGCATTTT
size: -; V: TRBV4-1; J: TRBJ2-1; D: -; CDR3: CASSQGGQLLYNEQFF; DNA: TGCGCCAGCAGCCAGGGGGGACAGCTTCTCTACAATGAGCAGTTCTTC
size: -; V: TRBV28; J: TRBJ2-2; D: -; CDR3: CASSLTGNTGELFF; DNA: TGTGCCAGCAGTTTAACGGGCAACACCGGGGAGCTGTTTTTT
size: -; V: TRBV14; J: TRBJ2-7; D: -; CDR3: CASSQDGQFYEQYF; DNA: TGTGCCAGCAGCCAAGATGGACAGTTCTACGAGCAGTACTTC
size: -; V: TRBV28; J: TRBJ1-5; D: -; CDR3: CASTLIRRNSNQPQHF; DNA: TGTGCCAGCACCCTCATCCGGCGGAATAGCAATCAGCCCCAGCATTTT
size: -; V: TRBV11-2; J: TRBJ2-7; D: -; CDR3: CASSLGAENTYEQYF; DNA: TGTGCCAGCAGCTTAGGGGCGGAGAACACCTACGAGCAGTACTTC
size: -; V: TRBV9; J: TRBJ2-2; D: TRBD2; CDR3: CASSGPGLAGNGELFF; DNA: TGTGCCAGCAGTGGGCCCGGACTAGCGGGAAACGGGGAGCTGTTTTTT
size: -; V: TRBV19; J: TRBJ2-7; D: TRBD2; CDR3: CASSMSPDRVLAGRPYEQYF; DNA: TGTGCCAGTAGTATGAGTCCCGACAGGGTTCTAGCGGGACGGCCCTACGAGCAGTACTTC
size: -; V: TRBV5-1; J: TRBJ2-3; D: TRBD2; CDR3: CASSLDPSGRATQYF; DNA: TGCGCCAGCAGCTTGGATCCTAGCGGGAGAGCTACGCAGTATTTT
size: few; V: TRBV5-6; J: TRBJ2-1; D: -; CDR3: CASSLLGNEQFF; DNA: TGTGCCAGCAGCCTTCTAGGGAATGAGCAGTTCTTC
size: large; V: TRBV15; J: TRBJ2-1; D: TRBD2; CDR3: CATSIGWAGGNNEQFF; DNA: TGTGCCACCAGCATAGGGTGGGCGGGAGGCAACAATGAGCAGTTCTTC
size: -; V: TRBV25-1; J: TRBJ1-6; D: -; CDR3: CASSLPGDASHSPLHF; DNA: TGTGCCAGCAGCCTTCCCGGGGACGCTAGCCATTCACCCCTCCACTTT
size: -; V: TRBV5-1; J: TRBJ1-4; D: -; CDR3: CASSPTGVYPEKLFF; DNA: TGCGCCAGCAGCCCAACCGGGGTTTACCCAGAAAAACTGTTTTTT
size: -; V: TRBV5-1; J: TRBJ1-1; D: TRBD1; CDR3: CASSLAGGYTEAFF; DNA: TGCGCCAGCAGCTTGGCAGGGGGCTATACTGAAGCTTTCTTT
size: -; V: TRBV5-1; J: TRBJ2-1; D: TRBD2; CDR3: CASSGGGSYNEQFF; DNA: TGCGCCAGCAGCGGGGGGGGCTCCTACAATGAGCAGTTCTTC
size: -; V: TRBV28; J: TRBJ2-5; D: -; CDR3: CASSFPGNQETQYF; DNA: TGTGCCAGCAGTTTCCCAGGGAACCAAGAGACCCAGTACTTC
size: -; V: TRBV7-9; J: TRBJ1-2; D: TRBD1; CDR3: CASSPGAGGIGYTF; DNA: TGTGCCAGCAGCCCCGGGGCAGGGGGCATTGGCTACACCTTC
size: -; V: TRBV9; J: TRBJ2-1; D: -; CDR3: CASSAEGNEQFF; DNA: TGTGCCAGCAGCGCCGAAGGCAATGAGCAGTTCTTC
size: -; V: TRBV10-3; J: TRBJ2-5; D: -; CDR3: CAISESMGLETQYF; DNA: TGTGCCATCAGTGAGTCCATGGGCTTAGAGACCCAGTACTTC
size: few; V: TRBV6-5; J: TRBJ2-1; D: TRBD2; CDR3: CASSYGLAGGYNEQFF; DNA: TGTGCCAGCAGTTACGGACTAGCGGGGGGGTACAATGAGCAGTTCTTC
size: -; V: TRBV7-9; J: TRBJ2-7; D: -; CDR3: CASSLEDEQYF; DNA: TGTGCCAGCAGCTTAGAAGACGAGCAGTACTTC
size: few; V: TRBV13; J: TRBJ1-1; D: -; CDR3: CASSSTGEAFF; DNA: TGTGCCAGCAGCTCGACAGGTGAAGCTTTCTTT
size: medium-sized; V: TRBV7-9; J: TRBJ1-4; D: -; CDR3: CASSLGRAPTNEKLFF; DNA: TGTGCCAGCAGCTTAGGCAGGGCTCCAACTAATGAAAAACTGTTTTTT
size: -; V: TRBV7-8; J: TRBJ1-2; D: -; CDR3: CASSPTGTFNYGYTF; DNA: TGTGCCAGCAGCCCCACCGGGACCTTCAACTATGGCTACACCTTC
size: -; V: TRBV4-2; J: TRBJ2-3; D: -; CDR3: CASSQAADNTDTQYF; DNA: TGTGCCAGCAGCCAAGCAGCGGACAACACAGATACGCAGTATTTT
size: -; V: TRBV5-1; J: TRBJ2-7; D: TRBD1; CDR3: CASSPGTGGYEQYF; DNA: TGCGCCAGCAGCCCGGGGACAGGGGGCTACGAGCAGTACTTC
size: once; V: TRBV2; J: TRBJ2-3; D: TRBD2; CDR3: CASSGLAGELLDTQYF; DNA: TGTGCCAGCAGTGGACTAGCGGGAGAGTTATTAGATACGCAGTATTTT
size: once; V: TRBV25-1; J: TRBJ2-7; D: -; CDR3: CASSEPDREGEQYF; DNA: TGTGCCAGCAGTGAACCAGACAGGGAGGGCGAGCAGTACTTC
size: -; V: TRBV9; J: TRBJ2-1; D: -; CDR3: CASSLLEAPNNEQFF; DNA: TGTGCCAGCAGCCTCTTAGAGGCTCCAAACAATGAGCAGTTCTTC
size: -; V: TRBV9; J: TRBJ2-1; D: -; CDR3: CASSLHRDPYNEQFF; DNA: TGTGCCAGCAGCCTACACAGGGACCCCTACAATGAGCAGTTCTTC
size: -; V: TRBV5-5; J: TRBJ2-3; D: -; CDR3: CASSLQPWGGSTDTQYF; DNA: TGTGCCAGCAGCTTGCAGCCGTGGGGCGGTAGCACAGATACGCAGTATTTT
size: -; V: TRBV27; J: TRBJ2-7; D: TRBD1; CDR3: CASSPGTGGVEQYF; DNA: TGTGCCAGCAGCCCCGGGACAGGGGGGGTCGAGCAGTACTTC
size: -; V: TRBV5-4; J: TRBJ2-1; D: TRBD2; CDR3: CASSGTSGAYNEQFF; DNA: TGTGCCAGCAGCGGGACTAGCGGTGCCTACAATGAGCAGTTCTTC
size: -; V: TRBV4-2; J: TRBJ2-2; D: -; CDR3: CASSQGGALNTGELFF; DNA: TGTGCCAGCAGCCAAGGAGGAGCGTTGAACACCGGGGAGCTGTTTTTT
size: -; V: TRBV4-1; J: TRBJ2-3; D: TRBD2; CDR3: CASSQSLAGGSNEDTQYF; DNA: TGCGCCAGCAGCCAAAGTCTAGCGGGCGGGTCGAATGAAGATACGCAGTATTTT
size: -; V: TRBV29-1; J: TRBJ2-5; D: -; CDR3: CSVEDRRQETQYF; DNA: TGCAGCGTTGAGGACAGACGTCAAGAGACCCAGTACTTC
size: -; V: TRBV21-1; J: TRBJ2-7; D: -; CDR3: CARLVLAGEGEQYF; DNA: TGTGCCAGACTCGTACTAGCGGGAGAGGGTGAGCAGTACTTC
size: -; V: TRBV4-2; J: TRBJ2-3; D: TRBD2; CDR3: CASSQDASTAGGPDTQYF; DNA: TGTGCCAGCAGCCAAGATGCGAGTACCGCGGGAGGGCCAGATACGCAGTATTTT
size: -; V: TRBV9; J: TRBJ2-1; D: -; CDR3: CASSVEEKEQFF; DNA: TGTGCCAGCAGCGTAGAGGAAAAGGAACAGTTCTTC